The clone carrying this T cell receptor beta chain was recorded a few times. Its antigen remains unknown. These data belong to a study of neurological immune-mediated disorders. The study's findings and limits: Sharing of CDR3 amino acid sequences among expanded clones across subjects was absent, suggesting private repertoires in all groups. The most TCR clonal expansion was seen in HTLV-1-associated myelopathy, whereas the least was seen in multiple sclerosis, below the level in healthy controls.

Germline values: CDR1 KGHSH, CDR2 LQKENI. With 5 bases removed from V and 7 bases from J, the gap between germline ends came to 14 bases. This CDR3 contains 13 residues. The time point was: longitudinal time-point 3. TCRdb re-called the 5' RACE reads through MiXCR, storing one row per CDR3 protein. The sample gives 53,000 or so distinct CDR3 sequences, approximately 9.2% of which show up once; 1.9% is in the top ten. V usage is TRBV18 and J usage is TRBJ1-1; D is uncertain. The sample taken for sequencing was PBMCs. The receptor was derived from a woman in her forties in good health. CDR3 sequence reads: CASSVGERGEAFF. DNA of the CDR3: TGTGCCAGCTCAGTTGGGGAGCGAGGTGAAGCTTTCTTT. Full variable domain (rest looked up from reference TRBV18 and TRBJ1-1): NAGVMQNPRHLVRRRGQEARLRCSPMKGHSHVYWYRQLPEEGLKFMVYLQKENIIDESGMPKERFSAEFPKEGPSILRIQQVVRGDSAAYFCASSVGERGEAFFGQGTRLTVV.